A selection of T cell receptor beta chains follows, all from one sample in a study of read filtering for tumor transcriptome and immune sequencing. TCRdb analysed the reads with MiXCR anew, one entry per CDR3 protein. Of about 35,000 distinct CDR3 sequences in the sample, approximately 14% are singletons; the top ten hold 6.5% to 8.5%. Material for sequencing was a population of CD138-negative cells sorted from bone marrow. These receptor sequences come from a donor at least 40 years old with multiple myeloma. Each CDR3 is given with its conserved first and last residue. D genes are given only for firm matches. Where a row states a size, it is once, few, many or the class of an expanded clone; other rows omit it.

d_gene | abundance | j_gene | v_gene | CDR3nt | CDR3aa
NA | many | TRBJ1-6 | TRBV24-1 | TGTGCCACCAGTGATACTACAGGGTTTTATGCACCCCTCCACTTT | CATSDTTGFYAPLHF
NA | many | TRBJ2-1 | TRBV18 | TGTGCCAGCTCACCGAATCCGGGATATGAGCAGTTCTTC | CASSPNPGYEQFF
TRBD2 | many | TRBJ2-7 | TRBV20-1 | TGCAGTGCATCTACGACGACTAGCGGGGTTGGCGAGCAGTACTTC | CSASTTTSGVGEQYF
NA | many | TRBJ2-3 | TRBV7-8 | TGTGCCAGCAGCCCACAGGGGGGGTTTACAGATACGCAGTATTTT | CASSPQGGFTDTQYF
TRBD1 | many | TRBJ2-2 | TRBV5-5 | TGTGCCAGCAGCGTGGAACTGACAGGGGGGACGAACACCGGGGAGCTGTTTTTT | CASSVELTGGTNTGELFF
NA | many | TRBJ2-1 | TRBV9 | TGTGCCAGCAGCGCCGAGTCCAATGAGCAGTTCTTC | CASSAESNEQFF
TRBD1 | NA | TRBJ2-1 | TRBV5-1 | TGCGCCAGCAGCTTGGGGGTGACAGGGCGGAATGAGCAGTTCTTC | CASSLGVTGRNEQFF
TRBD2 | many | TRBJ2-3 | TRBV6-5 | TGTGCCAGCAGTTTGGGGGAGGGCCGCACAGATACGCAGTATTTT | CASSLGEGRTDTQYF
NA | few | TRBJ2-5 | TRBV3-1 | TGTGCCAGCAACGGAGAAGAGACCCAGTACTTC | CASNGEETQYF
NA | many | TRBJ2-5 | TRBV11-2 | TGTGCCAGCAGCCCGGATCATATGGAGACCCAGTACTTC | CASSPDHMETQYF